Following are 21 T cell receptor beta chains from one sample sequenced in a study of blood T cell repertoires in COVID-19. The repertoire was sequenced with immunoSEQ multiplex PCR; TCRdb's copy has only in-frame clones and lacks some. The table includes a few hundred thousand clones, roughly nine tenths detected once. The sample was peripheral blood. All receptors derive from a woman under 40 with COVID-19, enrolled during active disease.

The rearrangement joins TRBV3-1 (or the pseudogene TRBV3-2) to TRBJ2-5; D ambiguous. Looked up from germline, CDR1 is LGHDT and CDR2 is YNNKEL (reference sequence). Trimming removed 0 bases from V and 4 bases from J, with 12 bases in between. This CDR3 is 15 amino acids long. CDR3 sequence (DNA): TGTGCCAGCAGCCAAGATAGTCTTCGAGTAGAGACCCAGTACTTC. It translates to CASSQDSLRVETQYF.

J is TRBJ2-7 and V is TRBV28; 9 bases align to TRBD1. Germline loops: CDR1 MDHEN, CDR2 SYDVKM. The CDR3 consists of 14 residues. With V trimmed by 3 bases and J by 4 bases, 4 bases remained unmatched. The CDR3 region has the DNA TGTGCCAGCAGTTTTGACAGGGGGTATTACGAGCAGTACTTC. Encoded protein: CASSFDRGYYEQYF.

The chain has TRBV3-1 (or the pseudogene TRBV3-2) and TRBJ1-2, with unresolved D. Germline V gene lookup returns CDR1 LGHDT and CDR2 YNNKEL (reference sequence). Trimming stripped 3 bases from V and 7 bases from J, with 15 bases between. The CDR3 is 14 residues long. The CDR3 region is CASSHGENWAGYTF. DNA of the CDR3: TGTGCCAGCAGCCACGGTGAGAACTGGGCTGGCTACACCTTC.

The chain employs TRBV12-3 or TRBV12-4 and TRBJ2-3; maybe TRBD1 (6 bases). Trimming removed 6 bases at V and 2 bases at J, with 9 bases between. The CDR3 is 13 residues long. In DNA form, the CDR3 reads TGTGCCAGCAGGGACAGAAACACAGATACGCAGTATTTT. It translates to CASRDRNTDTQYF.

The V call is TRBV6-2 or TRBV6-3, the J call TRBJ2-3; 9 nucleotides match TRBD2. The CDR3 sequence is 17 residues long. Germline assignment: CDR1 MNHEY and CDR2 SVGEGT. J gave up 0 bases and V 2 bases, and 6 bases lay outside the gene matches. The CDR3 sequence: CASSYGRRGGSTDTQYF. CDR3 DNA sequence: TGTGCCAGCAGTTACGGCCGGCGGGGGGGTAGCACAGATACGCAGTATTTT.

The rearrangement links TRBV4-1 to TRBJ1-2; D is unresolved. Trimming cost V 0 bases and J 5 bases, with 13 bases left between them. The CDR3 contains 15 residues. Germline values: CDR1 MGHRA, CDR2 YSYEKL. The CDR3 loop is CASSQDKEETYGYTF. The DNA of the CDR3 is TGCGCCAGCAGCCAAGATAAGGAGGAGACTTATGGCTACACCTTC.

This clone was observed a handful of times. This chain joins TRBV19 and TRBJ1-6, with D possibly being TRBD1 (6 bases). Trimming removed 4 bases from V and 5 bases from J, with 12 bases in between. The CDR3 runs to 15 residues. The germline gives CDR1 LNHDA, CDR2 SQIVND (reference sequence). The CDR3 is CASSTGVGDNSPLHF. The CDR3 coding sequence is TGTGCCAGTAGTACAGGGGTGGGAGATAATTCACCCCTCCACTTT. Variable domain in full (rest from reference TRBV19 and TRBJ1-6): DGGITQSPKYLFRKEGQNVTLSCEQNLNHDAMYWYRQDPGQGLRLIYYSQIVNDFQKGDIAEGYSVSREKKESFPLTVTSAQKNPTAFYLCASSTGVGDNSPLHFGNGTRLTVT.

This clone was found once. The V call is TRBV4-1, the J call TRBJ2-1, with 9 bases aligning to TRBD2. V gave up 0 bases and J gave up 1 base; unmatched junction bases: 1. The CDR3 is made up of 16 amino acids. Germline-derived CDR1 and CDR2 are MGHRA and YSYEKL. This CDR3 reads CASSQDGLASYNEQFF. For the CDR3, the DNA is TGCGCCAGCAGCCAAGATGGACTAGCGTCCTACAATGAGCAGTTCTTC.

In DNA, the CDR3 is TGTGCCAGCAGCGTAGAGTTGGAGGCAGGGACCCAGTACTTC. It translates to CASSVELEAGTQYF. The V gene is TRBV9, the J gene TRBJ2-5, with D possibly TRBD2 on 5 matching bases. The CDR3 covers 14 residues. Germline CDR1 is SGDLS and CDR2 is YYNGEE. V lost 0 bases to trimming and J lost 7 bases, with 13 bases between them.

The CDR3 here is CASSQDFAGGRETQYF. CDR3 bases: TGCGCCAGCAGCCAAGATTTTGCGGGGGGACGAGAGACCCAGTACTTC. This sequence joins TRBV4-3 and TRBJ2-5; 8 bases map to TRBD2. CDR3 size: 16 residues. Germline trimming cut 0 bases from V and 4 bases from J; bases unmatched to any gene: 7. CDR1 is LGHNA, CDR2 YSLEER, per germline.

The chain joins TRBV7-2 to TRBJ2-3; D perhaps matches TRBD2 (6 bases). V lost 6 bases, J lost 1 base, and 14 bases lay in between. The length of the CDR3 is 15 residues. Germline V gives CDR1 SGHTA, CDR2 FQGNSA. The CDR3 loop is CASSLTGGGTDTQYF. CDR3 in DNA: TGTGCCAGCAGTCTCACCGGGGGAGGCACAGATACGCAGTATTTT. The full variable domain, in which reference TRBV7-2 and TRBJ2-3 provide the parts outside the CDR3, is GAGVSQSPSNKVTEKGKDVELRCDPISGHTALYWYRQSLGQGLEFLIYFQGNSAPDKSGLPSDRFSAERTGGSVSTLTIQRTQQEDSAVYLCASSLTGGGTDTQYFGPGTRLTVL.

The J gene is TRBJ1-5, the V gene TRBV5-1, with D perhaps TRBD1 (5 bases). Germline CDR1 is SGHRS and CDR2 is YFSETQ. The length of the CDR3 is 15 residues. V dropped 3 bases and J dropped 0 bases, with 10 bases sitting between them. The chain's CDR3 is CASSWAGGSNQPQHF. As DNA, the CDR3 is TGCGCCAGCAGCTGGGCGGGGGGTAGCAATCAGCCCCAGCATTTT. The full variable domain, rest sourced from reference TRBV5-1 and TRBJ1-5, is KAGVTQTPRYLIKTRGQQVTLSCSPISGHRSVSWYQQTPGQGLQFLFEYFSETQRNKGNFPGRFSGRQFSNSRSEMNVSTLELGDSALYLCASSWAGGSNQPQHFGDGTRLSIL.

The chain has TRBV19 and TRBJ2-5; D may be TRBD2 (5 bases). The V end was cut by 2 bases, the J end by 1 base, with 14 bases between. The germline CDR1 and CDR2 sequences are LNHDA and SQIVND (reference sequence). CDR3 length: 16 residues. CDR3 amino acids: CASSIRLTMGQETQYF. The DNA of the CDR3 is TGTGCCAGTAGTATAAGATTGACTATGGGCCAAGAGACCCAGTACTTC.

The CDR3 DNA sequence: TGCGCCAGCAGCCAGAGTCAAACTAGCGGGGTCTACAATGAGCAGTTCTTC. Its protein is CASSQSQTSGVYNEQFF. The chain joins TRBV4-1 to TRBJ2-1; TRBD2 matches 10 bases. Unmatched junction bases numbered 8, after V lost 3 bases and J lost 3 bases. Germline-derived CDR1 and CDR2 are MGHRA and YSYEKL. This CDR3 comprises 17 residues.

The chain couples TRBV6-1 to TRBJ2-3, with D unclear. Germline V gene lookup returns CDR1 MNHNS and CDR2 SASEGT. This CDR3 is built from 14 residues. Trimming left V 3 bases short and J 0 bases short, with 7 bases between. The CDR3 sequence is CASSDRRSTDTQYF. In nucleotides, the CDR3 is TGTGCCAGCAGTGACAGGCGAAGCACAGATACGCAGTATTTT.

This clone was counted a single time. The chain couples TRBV15 to TRBJ1-2; D might be TRBD1 (6 bases). The CDR3 length is 15 residues. CDR1 is LNHNV, CDR2 YYDKDF, per germline (reference sequence). V was shortened by 0 bases and J by 3 bases, with 11 bases between the two germline ends. CDR3 in DNA: TGTGCCACCAGCAGAGATCTCAACAGGGACTATGGCTACACCTTC. This codes for CATSRDLNRDYGYTF.

J is TRBJ2-7 and V is TRBV29-1, with a weak D call TRBD2 (6 bases). Germline V lookup: CDR1 SQVTM, CDR2 ANQGSEA. V was pared by 4 bases and J by 8 bases, with 21 bases between. This CDR3 spans 14 amino acids. CDR3 protein: CSVAPGPSEGKQYF. CDR3 in DNA: TGCAGCGTTGCCCCGGGACCGTCGGAGGGTAAGCAGTACTTC.

This chain joins TRBV10-3 and TRBJ2-7, with D possibly being TRBD1 (6 bases). Trimming stripped 11 bases from V and 4 bases from J, with 18 bases between. In germline, CDR1 is ENHRY, CDR2 SYGVKD. The CDR3 has 13 amino acids. Here the CDR3 reads CASLGGRDYEQYF. CDR3 nucleotides: TGTGCCTCACTAGGGGGTAGAGATTACGAGCAGTACTTC.

The CDR3 nucleotides read TGTGCCAGCAGCCAAGGGCGGGTAAGGTCAGATACGCAGTATTTT. Its translation: CASSQGRVRSDTQYF. The chain combines TRBV3-1 (or the pseudogene TRBV3-2) with TRBJ2-3; D might be TRBD2 (5 bases). V was pared by 1 base and J by 4 bases, with 12 bases between. The CDR3 has 15 residues. CDR1 is LGHDT, CDR2 YNNKEL, per germline (reference sequence).

The J gene is TRBJ1-3, the V gene TRBV29-1, with D possibly TRBD1 on 5 matching bases. V was cut by 5 bases and J by 0 bases, with 23 bases left in between. From germline, CDR1 is SQVTM and CDR2 ANQGSEA. This CDR3 contains 18 residues. This CDR3 reads CSVSYPRAGPHSGNTIYF. For the CDR3, the DNA is TGCAGCGTTTCCTACCCCCGGGCAGGGCCCCACTCTGGAAACACCATATATTTT.

Here the CDR3 reads CASSLYNEQFF. CDR3 sequence (DNA): TGTGCCAGCAGCCTGTACAATGAGCAGTTCTTC. The rearrangement uses TRBV5-8 and TRBJ2-1; D gene uncertain. The V end was cut by 4 bases, the J end by 4 bases, with 3 bases between. The CDR3 contains 11 residues. The germline V gene encodes CDR1 SGHTS and CDR2 YDEGEE.